This TCR beta chain is drawn from a study of CD8 T cells in ankylosing spondylitis. This clonotype was found a few times. Germline V lookup: CDR1 SQVTM, CDR2 ANQGSEA. The ends lost 6 bases at V and 2 bases at J; junction bases unmatched: 8. This CDR3 contains 16 residues. The authors made TCR beta libraries by quantitative 5'-RACE with molecular barcodes. TCRdb re-called the 5' RACE reads through MiXCR, storing one row per CDR3 protein. Here the sample spans about 270,000 distinct CDR3 sequences, roughly 32% being singletons. This chain links TRBV29-1 with TRBJ2-1, with 12 bases identical to TRBD2. This receptor was taken from a male donor with ankylosing spondylitis or in good health (not recorded which). The specimen was blood, either unsorted or a sorted T cell fraction (not recorded which). The CDR3 protein is CSVLLAGGTTYNEQFF. In DNA, the CDR3 is TGCAGCGTCCTACTAGCGGGGGGCACTACCTACAATGAGCAGTTCTTC.